These T cell receptor beta chains were read from a single sample in a study of immune evolution from preneoplasia to lung adenocarcinoma. Here immunoSEQ multiplex PCR was the method, and the copy in TCRdb shows in-frame clones only, minus some. The table lists about 6,500 clones, approximately 84% of them singletons, with 2.5% to 3.5% in the top ten. The sequenced sample consisted of FFPE lung adenocarcinoma in situ tissue. The receptors derive from a donor at least 70 years old with lung adenocarcinoma. Both conserved end residues are part of each CDR3. A D gene is named only where the DNA matches it firmly. Where a row states a size, it is once, few, many or the class of an expanded clone; other rows omit it.

cdr3_nt,cdr3_aa,cdr3_length,v_call,j_call,d_call,clone_size
TGTGCCAGCATCCCGAGGACCGCAAACAATATCCCGTTTTTT,CASIPRTANNIPFF,14,TRBV2,TRBJ2-2,.,once
TGTGCCAGCAGAACCACAGGGAACACTGAAGCTTTCTTT,CASRTTGNTEAFF,13,TRBV27,TRBJ1-1,.,.
TGTGCCAGCAGTGGCCGGGGGACAGGGGGCTACGAGCAGTACTTC,CASSGRGTGGYEQYF,15,TRBV7-2,TRBJ2-7,TRBD1,.
TGTGCCAGCAGATCCCAGGGTAGCACCGGGGAGCTGTTTTTT,CASRSQGSTGELFF,14,TRBV11-3,TRBJ2-2,.,once
TGTGCCAGCAGTGAAGGGCAGGCCGGGGCTTTCTTT,CASSEGQAGAFF,12,TRBV6-1,TRBJ1-1,.,.
TGCGCCAGCAGCTTGAACGGAGCCGGGGATACGCAGTATTTT,CASSLNGAGDTQYF,14,TRBV5-1,TRBJ2-3,.,.
TGTGCCTGGAGTGTAGGGGACAGGGGACGAGGCTATGGCTACACCTTC,CAWSVGDRGRGYGYTF,16,TRBV30,TRBJ1-2,TRBD1,.
TGTGCCAGCCCGAGGGCCAGCGGGAGGGCCATAGAGACCCAGTACTTC,CASPRASGRAIETQYF,16,TRBV2,TRBJ2-5,TRBD2,.
TGTGCCAGCAGCCCCGGGGGGAGGGCGAGTGAAAAACTGTTTTTT,CASSPGGRASEKLFF,15,TRBV5-4,TRBJ1-4,.,.
TGTGCCAGCAGCCCTGGGACAGGGGGTAGCAATCAGCCCCAGCATTTT,CASSPGTGGSNQPQHF,16,TRBV9,TRBJ1-5,TRBD1,.
TGCAGCGTTGTCCGAGCGGGAGGCAACAATGAGCAGTTCTTC,CSVVRAGGNNEQFF,14,TRBV29-1,TRBJ2-1,TRBD2,.
TGTGCCAGCAGCTTAAGGCAGAATGAAAAACTGTTTTTT,CASSLRQNEKLFF,13,TRBV7-2,TRBJ1-4,.,.
TGTGCCAGCAGTTACAGGGACAGAGAAGCTTTCTTT,CASSYRDREAFF,12,TRBV6-6,TRBJ1-1,TRBD1,few
TGTGCCAGCGGTACAGGAAATGAGCAGTTCTTC,CASGTGNEQFF,11,TRBV7-3,TRBJ2-1,.,.
TGTGCCAGCAGCCAGGGACTAGCGGCCTACAATGAGCAGTTCTTC,CASSQGLAAYNEQFF,15,TRBV9,TRBJ2-1,TRBD2,.
TGTGCCAGCAGCAGAGGAGGGCGGGGCACAGATACGCAGTATTTT,CASSRGGRGTDTQYF,15,TRBV5-5,TRBJ2-3,.,.
TGTGCCAGCGTTTTTTCCGGGGCCCTCAATGAGCAGTTCTTC,CASVFSGALNEQFF,14,TRBV25-1,TRBJ2-1,.,.
TGTGCCTGGAGGTCGAGGGGGGGTAATTCACCCCTCCACTTT,CAWRSRGGNSPLHF,14,TRBV30,TRBJ1-6,.,.
TGTGCAAGTCGCTACCCCGCCAGGGGGGGATATAGCAATCAGCCCCAGCATTTT,CASRYPARGGYSNQPQHF,18,TRBV12-2,TRBJ1-5,.,.
TGTGCCAGCAGATCAGGGAGGACCGGGGAGCTGTTTTTT,CASRSGRTGELFF,13,TRBV5-6,TRBJ2-2,.,.
TGTGCCAGCAGCGTTCAGAGAGGTCAGGGCGAGCAGTACTTC,CASSVQRGQGEQYF,14,TRBV9,TRBJ2-7,.,.
TGTGCCAGCAGCCGGAGCCGGACAGTTTCTGAGACCCAGTACTTC,CASSRSRTVSETQYF,15,TRBV5-5,TRBJ2-5,.,.
TGTGCCAGCAGTTTAAAGCAAGGGGGAGGGTCGAGCAATCAGCCCCAGCATTTT,CASSLKQGGGSSNQPQHF,18,TRBV2,TRBJ1-5,.,.
TGTGCCAGCAGCGTGGGGACTAGCGGGACGAATGAGCAGTTCTTC,CASSVGTSGTNEQFF,15,TRBV9,TRBJ2-1,TRBD2,.
TGTGCCAGCTCACCTGCGGTCGAGCAGTACTTC,CASSPAVEQYF,11,TRBV18,TRBJ2-7,.,once
TGCGCCAGCAGCTTGAGTACTAGCGGGAGCACAGATACGCAGTATTTT,CASSLSTSGSTDTQYF,16,TRBV5-1,TRBJ2-3,TRBD2,.
TGTGCCCCAGACGAGGGGGGCTACACCTTC,CAPDEGGYTF,10,TRBV27,TRBJ1-2,.,.
TGTGCCAGCAGCTTATCACCGGGACTAGCGGTCACAGATACGCAGTATTTT,CASSLSPGLAVTDTQYF,17,TRBV7-9,TRBJ2-3,TRBD2,.
TGTGCCATCAGGGTGACGGGGGAGGAGACCCAGTACTTC,CAIRVTGEETQYF,13,TRBV10-3,TRBJ2-5,.,once
TGTGCCAGCAGTGAAGTGGGTCAGATGAAAGGGAAGCAGTACTTC,CASSEVGQMKGKQYF,15,TRBV6-1,TRBJ2-7,.,once
TGTGCCAGCAGTCTCGGACAGGGGATTATGAACACTGAAGCTTTCTTT,CASSLGQGIMNTEAFF,16,TRBV6-6,TRBJ1-1,TRBD1,.
TGTGCCAGCAGCTTGGAGGGGGAAAGCACAGATACGCAGTATTTT,CASSLEGESTDTQYF,15,TRBV7-6,TRBJ2-3,.,.